These 7 T cell receptor beta chains were all obtained from the same sample, sequenced in a study of T cell responses to AZD1222 COVID-19 vaccine. Produced via immunoSEQ multiplex PCR; TCRdb's table is partial and in-frame only. The data contain about 170,000 clones, 70% to 90% of them singletons. Sequenced here: peripheral blood, sampled 28 days after the second AZD1222 dose. The receptors originated from an adult who received the AZD1222 COVID-19 vaccine.

This clone was counted only a few times. This chain joins TRBV13 and TRBJ1-4, with unresolved D. Germline CDR1 is PRHDT and CDR2 is FYEKMQ (reference sequence). The CDR3 sequence is 15 residues long. V gave up 1 base and J gave up 0 bases, with 6 bases separating them. CDR3 DNA: TGTGCCAGCAGCTTAGCGGCTGCAACTAATGAAAAACTGTTTTTT. Its translation is CASSLAAATNEKLFF. Supplemented by reference TRBV13 and TRBJ1-4, the full variable domain reads AAGVIQSPRHLIKEKRETATLKCYPIPRHDTVYWYQQGPGQDPQFLISFYEKMQSDKGSIPDRFSAQQFSDYHSELNMSSLELGDSALYFCASSLAAATNEKLFFGSGTQLSVL.

This clone was counted between two and nine times. The V call is TRBV10-3, the J call TRBJ1-6; TRBD1 might be the D (5 bases). Germline assignment: CDR1 ENHRY and CDR2 SYGVKD. V lost 8 bases, J lost 8 bases, and 16 bases lay in between. The CDR3 length is 14 residues. This CDR3 is CAIGGPGGDSPLHF. Here the CDR3 DNA reads TGTGCCATCGGCGGCCCAGGAGGGGATTCACCCCTCCACTTT.

The chain links TRBV7-9 to TRBJ2-6, with TRBD1 matching over 8 bases. V was clipped by 5 bases and J by 0 bases; unmatched bases: 12. Germline V gives CDR1 SEHNR, CDR2 FQNEAQ (reference sequence). The CDR3 sequence is 19 residues long. CDR3 protein: CASSRLGGQDSSGANVLTF. For the CDR3, the DNA is TGTGCCAGCAGCCGCTTAGGGGGACAGGACAGCTCTGGGGCCAACGTCCTGACTTTC.

The V gene is TRBV10-3, the J gene TRBJ2-7; 7 bases align to TRBD1. This CDR3 is built from 12 residues. Germline loops: CDR1 ENHRY, CDR2 SYGVKD. J gave up 0 bases and V 10 bases, and 3 bases lay outside the gene matches. CDR3 sequence reads: CATGDSSYEQYF. The CDR3 region has the DNA TGTGCCACCGGGGACAGCTCCTACGAGCAGTACTTC.

This chain joins TRBV2 and TRBJ2-7, with 9 nucleotides matching TRBD2. CDR1 and CDR2 from the germline V gene are SNHLY and FYNNEI. The V and J ends lost 10 bases and 8 bases, in that order; junction bases with no gene match: 9. There are 12 residues in the CDR3. Here the CDR3 reads CATTGGGAQQYF. The CDR3 DNA reads as TGTGCCACCACGGGCGGGGGGGCCCAGCAGTACTTC.

The rearrangement uses TRBV5-1 and TRBJ2-1, with D perhaps matching TRBD1 or TRBD2 (5 bases each). There are 16 residues in the CDR3. CDR1 is SGHRS and CDR2 is YFSETQ in the germline V gene. Trimming removed 0 bases from V and 4 bases from J, with 14 bases in between. The CDR3 DNA follows: TGCGCCAGCAGCTTGGTCGGGACCTATACTTACAATGAGCAGTTCTTC. Translating it yields CASSLVGTYTYNEQFF.

V gene TRBV19 combines with J gene TRBJ2-7, with 8 bases lining up with TRBD1. Per germline, CDR1 LNHDA and CDR2 SQIVND (reference sequence). This CDR3 spans 15 amino acids. Trimming at V came to 5 bases and at J to 7 bases, leaving 13 bases not matched to a gene. Here the CDR3 reads CASSWGTGSTGEQYF. The CDR3 DNA is TGTGCCAGTAGTTGGGGGACAGGATCGACGGGAGAGCAGTACTTC.